This T cell receptor beta chain comes out of a study of cytomegalovirus exposure and HLA in healthy donors. Study as a whole: Around 89 million unique TCRs from HLA-typed donors made up an early data release.

Study outcomes and limitations: An ancestry cluster, one associated with Asian ancestry, reportedly showed fewer N-insertions than the approximately 700-donor mean in a later analysis.

This clone was observed a single time. Its antigen is not known. The germline CDR1 and CDR2 sequences are LNHDA and SQIVND (reference sequence). The junction had 4 bases not matched to a gene; V was cut back by 3 bases and J by 6 bases. This CDR3 is built from 14 residues. PCR primers comprised 60 Vbeta and 13 Jbeta primers. TCRdb keeps only in-frame clones here, not all; method: immunoSEQ multiplex PCR. The table lists fewer than 150,000 clones, over 60% of them singletons. The receptor was derived from a woman in her 50s in good health and CMV-seronegative. The sample comprised PBMCs. The chain is built from TRBV19 and TRBJ1-5, with 8 nucleotides matching TRBD1. This CDR3 is CASSITGGSQPQHF. CDR3 nucleotide sequence: TGTGCCAGTAGTATTACAGGGGGGAGTCAGCCCCAGCATTTT.